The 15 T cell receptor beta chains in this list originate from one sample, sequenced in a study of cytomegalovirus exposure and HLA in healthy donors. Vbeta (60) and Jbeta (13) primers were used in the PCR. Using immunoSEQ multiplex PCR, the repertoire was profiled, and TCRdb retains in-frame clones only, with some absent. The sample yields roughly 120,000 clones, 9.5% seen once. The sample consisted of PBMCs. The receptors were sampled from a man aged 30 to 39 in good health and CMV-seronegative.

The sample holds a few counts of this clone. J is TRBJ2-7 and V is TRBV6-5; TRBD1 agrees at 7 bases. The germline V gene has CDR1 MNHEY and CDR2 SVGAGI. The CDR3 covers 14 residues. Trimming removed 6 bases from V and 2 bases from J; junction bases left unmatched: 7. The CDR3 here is CASSPRQGAYEQYF. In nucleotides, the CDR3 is TGTGCCAGCAGCCCGCGACAGGGAGCCTACGAGCAGTACTTC.

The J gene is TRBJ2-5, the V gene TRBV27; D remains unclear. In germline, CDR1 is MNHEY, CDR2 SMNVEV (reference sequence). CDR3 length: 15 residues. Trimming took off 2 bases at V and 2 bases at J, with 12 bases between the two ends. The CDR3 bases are TGTGCCAGCAGTTTAACCCAGGTCCGTCAAGAGACCCAGTACTTC. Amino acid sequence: CASSLTQVRQETQYF.

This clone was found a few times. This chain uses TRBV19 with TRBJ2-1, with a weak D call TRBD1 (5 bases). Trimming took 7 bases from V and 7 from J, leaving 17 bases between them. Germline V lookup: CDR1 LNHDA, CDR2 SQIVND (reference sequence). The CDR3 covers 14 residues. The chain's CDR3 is CASTEQGRDNEQFF. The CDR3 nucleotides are TGTGCCAGTACCGAGCAGGGCAGGGATAATGAGCAGTTCTTC.

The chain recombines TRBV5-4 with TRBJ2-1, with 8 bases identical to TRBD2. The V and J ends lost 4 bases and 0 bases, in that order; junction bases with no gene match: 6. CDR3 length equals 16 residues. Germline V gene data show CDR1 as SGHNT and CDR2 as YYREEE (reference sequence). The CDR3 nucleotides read TGTGCCAGCAGCAGGACTAGCCTGAGCTCCTACAATGAGCAGTTCTTC. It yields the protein CASSRTSLSSYNEQFF.

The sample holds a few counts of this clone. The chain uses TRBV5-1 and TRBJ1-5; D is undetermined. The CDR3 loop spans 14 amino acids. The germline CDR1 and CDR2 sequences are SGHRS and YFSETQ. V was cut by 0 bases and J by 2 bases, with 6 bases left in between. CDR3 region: CASSLASGNQPQHF. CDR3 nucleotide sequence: TGCGCCAGCAGCTTGGCATCAGGCAATCAGCCCCAGCATTTT. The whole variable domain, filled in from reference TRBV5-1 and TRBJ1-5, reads KAGVTQTPRYLIKTRGQQVTLSCSPISGHRSVSWYQQTPGQGLQFLFEYFSETQRNKGNFPGRFSGRQFSNSRSEMNVSTLELGDSALYLCASSLASGNQPQHFGDGTRLSIL.

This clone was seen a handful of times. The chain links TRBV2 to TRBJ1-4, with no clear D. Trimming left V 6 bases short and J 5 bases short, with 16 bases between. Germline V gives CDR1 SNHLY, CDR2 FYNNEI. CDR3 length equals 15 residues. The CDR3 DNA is TGTGCCAGCAGGCTACCCCGGGTCCGAAATGAAAAACTGTTTTTT. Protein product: CASRLPRVRNEKLFF.

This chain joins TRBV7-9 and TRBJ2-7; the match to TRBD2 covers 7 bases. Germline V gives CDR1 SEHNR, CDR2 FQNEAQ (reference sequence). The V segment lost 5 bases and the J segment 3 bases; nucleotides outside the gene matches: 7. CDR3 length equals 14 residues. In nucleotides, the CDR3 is TGTGCCAGCAGCCCGGGGCTAGCGGACTACGAGCAGTACTTC. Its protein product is CASSPGLADYEQYF.

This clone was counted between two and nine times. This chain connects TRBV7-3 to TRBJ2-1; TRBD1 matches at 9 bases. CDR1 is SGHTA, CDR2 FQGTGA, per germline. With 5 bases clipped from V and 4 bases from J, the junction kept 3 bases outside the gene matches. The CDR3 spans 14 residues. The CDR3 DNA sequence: TGTGCCAGCAGCATCGGACAGGGGTACAATGAGCAGTTCTTC. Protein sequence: CASSIGQGYNEQFF.

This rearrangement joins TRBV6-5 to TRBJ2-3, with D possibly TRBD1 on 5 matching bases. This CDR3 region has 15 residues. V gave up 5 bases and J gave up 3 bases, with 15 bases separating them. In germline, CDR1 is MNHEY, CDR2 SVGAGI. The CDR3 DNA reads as TGTGCCAGCAGTACCCCAAGGGGCGCAACAGATACGCAGTATTTT. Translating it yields CASSTPRGATDTQYF.

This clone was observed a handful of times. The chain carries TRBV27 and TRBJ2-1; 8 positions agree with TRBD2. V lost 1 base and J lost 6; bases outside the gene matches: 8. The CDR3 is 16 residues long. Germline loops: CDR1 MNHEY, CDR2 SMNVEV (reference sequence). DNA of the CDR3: TGTGCCAGCAGTTTATGGGCGGGGGGCCAGGGCAATGAGCAGTTCTTC. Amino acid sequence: CASSLWAGGQGNEQFF.

The CDR3 nucleotides are TGTGCCAGCAGTTCCCAGGACAGCCTGAACACTGAAGCTTTCTTT. Its translation: CASSSQDSLNTEAFF. The V gene is TRBV6-5, the J gene TRBJ1-1, with D tentatively TRBD1 (6 bases). Between the trimmed V and J ends, which lost 4 bases and 0 bases, there was a span of 12 bases. CDR1 is MNHEY and CDR2 is SVGAGI in the germline V gene. The CDR3 has 15 amino acids.

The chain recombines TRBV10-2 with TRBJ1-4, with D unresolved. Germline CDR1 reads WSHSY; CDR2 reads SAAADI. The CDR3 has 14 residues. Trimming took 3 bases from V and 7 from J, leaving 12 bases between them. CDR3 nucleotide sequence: TGCGCCAGCAGTGATTGGGAAGGAGGTGAAAAACTGTTTTTT. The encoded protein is CASSDWEGGEKLFF.

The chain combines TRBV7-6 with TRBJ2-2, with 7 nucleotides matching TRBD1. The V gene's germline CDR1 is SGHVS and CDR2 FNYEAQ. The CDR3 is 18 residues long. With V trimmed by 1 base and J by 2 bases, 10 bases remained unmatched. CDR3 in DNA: TGTGCCAGCAGCTTAGTAGTACAGGGGCGAGTAAACACCGGGGAGCTGTTTTTT. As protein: CASSLVVQGRVNTGELFF.

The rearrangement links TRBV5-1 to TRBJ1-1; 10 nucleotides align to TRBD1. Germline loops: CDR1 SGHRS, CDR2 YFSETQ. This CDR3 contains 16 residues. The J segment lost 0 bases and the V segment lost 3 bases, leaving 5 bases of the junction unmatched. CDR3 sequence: CASSSDRGNVNTEAFF. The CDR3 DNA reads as TGCGCCAGCAGCTCGGACAGGGGGAATGTGAACACTGAAGCTTTCTTT.

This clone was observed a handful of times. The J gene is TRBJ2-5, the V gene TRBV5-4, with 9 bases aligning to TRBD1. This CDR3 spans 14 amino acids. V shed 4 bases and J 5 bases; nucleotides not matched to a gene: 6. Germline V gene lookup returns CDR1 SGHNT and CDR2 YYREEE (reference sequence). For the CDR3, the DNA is TGTGCCAGCAGCCTGGACAGGGGACGGGAGACCCAGTACTTC. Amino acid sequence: CASSLDRGRETQYF.